This TCR beta chain was obtained from a study of neurological immune-mediated disorders. This CDR3 spans 13 amino acids. The V end was cut by 2 bases, the J end by 8 bases, with 9 bases between. 2 million PBMCs stored at -80 C were the source of the unsorted libraries. This clonotype showed up many times. The antigen is undetermined. Whole-study findings and limits: HTLV-1-associated myelopathy had the most TCR clonal expansion, whereas multiple sclerosis had the least (lower than in healthy controls). Across subjects, no CDR3 amino acid sequence appeared in expanded clones of more than one subject, a finding that suggested private repertoires in all groups.

The cDNA was produced through 5'RACE with 10-nucleotide random UMIs. TCRdb independently ran MiXCR on the 5' RACE reads; one entry per CDR3 protein. This sample has tens of thousands of distinct CDR3 sequences; roughly 13% occur once, and the top ten carry 27%. The specimen was PBMCs. The sequence was collected from a woman in her forties or fifties with HTLV-1-associated myelopathy (HAM/TSP). The J gene is TRBJ2-2, the V gene TRBV12-3 or TRBV12-4; the D is unclear. Here the CDR3 DNA reads TGTGCCAGCAGTTTATGGGGAACTGGGGAGCTGTTTTTT. Its translation is CASSLWGTGELFF.